These T cell receptor beta chains were read from a single sample in a study of radiation and T cells in renal cell carcinoma. Clones were read by immunoSEQ multiplex PCR, and TCRdb kept only the in-frame ones, dropping some. Of about 10,000 clones in the sample, more than 55% were seen once. Here the sequenced sample was tumor tissue, taken from a patient whose treatment was nephrectomy without radiotherapy. Receptors were obtained from a middle-aged man with renal cell carcinoma. The CDR3 runs from the conserved cysteine through the conserved F or W. A D gene is named only where the DNA matches it firmly. Expanded clones are given a class, and other clones once, few, many or no size at all.

V gene	clone size	D gene	J gene	CDR3 DNA	CDR3 protein
TRBV11-2	few	.	TRBJ1-1	TGTGCCAGCAGATCGAACACAGGGTACACTGAAGCTTTCTTT	CASRSNTGYTEAFF
TRBV5-1	.	.	TRBJ2-5	TGCGCCAGCAGCTCAGGACAGCAAGAGACCCAGTACTTC	CASSSGQQETQYF
TRBV2	.	TRBD2	TRBJ2-1	TGTGCCAGCAGTGAAGGGCTAGCGGAGGGAGGTTTGGGTGAGCAGTTCTTC	CASSEGLAEGGLGEQFF
TRBV5-5	.	TRBD1	TRBJ2-5	TGTGCCAGCCGCATTGAACAGGGGTCCGGGACCCAGTACTTC	CASRIEQGSGTQYF
TRBV5-1	.	TRBD2	TRBJ2-1	TGCGCCAGCAGCTTGGCTCTAGCGGGAGTTAATGAGCAGTTCTTC	CASSLALAGVNEQFF
TRBV7-1	.	.	TRBJ2-1	TGTGCCAGCAGCCCTAGGTTCAATGAGCAGTTCTTC	CASSPRFNEQFF
TRBV19	.	.	TRBJ1-1	TGTGCCAGTAGCCCGACAGACCCGAGGACTGAAGCTTTCTTT	CASSPTDPRTEAFF
TRBV30	.	.	TRBJ2-1	TGTGCCTGGAGTGTACCCATGGGGAACTACAATGAGCAGTTCTTC	CAWSVPMGNYNEQFF
TRBV6-6	.	TRBD2	TRBJ2-1	TGTGCCAGCAGCCTACTCGGGGGAGGGTACAATGAGCAGTTCTTC	CASSLLGGGYNEQFF
TRBV6-5	once	.	TRBJ1-2	TGTGCCAGCACCCTAACGCGGGGCCATGGCTACACCTTC	CASTLTRGHGYTF
TRBV14	.	TRBD1	TRBJ2-7	TGTGCCAGCAGCCAAGACTACAGGGGAATGGTGCAGTACTTC	CASSQDYRGMVQYF
TRBV25-1	medium-sized	TRBD1	TRBJ2-1	TGTGCCAGCAGTGAATGGGACAGGCCCCACAATGAGCAGTTCTTC	CASSEWDRPHNEQFF
TRBV14	large	TRBD1	TRBJ1-4	TGTGCCAGCAGCGTAGACAGGGGGCCTTCAACTAATGAAAAACTGTTTTTT	CASSVDRGPSTNEKLFF
TRBV5-8	few	.	TRBJ2-4	TGTGCCAGCAGCTTCGAGCCGGGGGTGAACATTCAGTACTTC	CASSFEPGVNIQYF
TRBV30	.	.	TRBJ1-2	TGTGCCTGGAGCCGGGGAGCTAACTATGGCTACACCTTC	CAWSRGANYGYTF
TRBV7-9	few	TRBD1	TRBJ2-3	TGTGCCAGCAGCCGGCGGGACAGGGGGACCACAGATACGCAGTATTTT	CASSRRDRGTTDTQYF
TRBV27	.	TRBD2	TRBJ2-2	TGTGCCAGCAGTTTTGCGGGAGGCTCGACCGGGGAGCTGTTTTTT	CASSFAGGSTGELFF
TRBV28	.	.	TRBJ2-1	TGTGCCAGCAGTTTAAGCAGAGGCTACAATGAGCAGTTCTTC	CASSLSRGYNEQFF
TRBV7-6	.	TRBD2	TRBJ2-1	TGTGCCAGCACCCGGGGGGCGGGAGGTCCCAATGAGCAGTTCTTC	CASTRGAGGPNEQFF
TRBV27	.	.	TRBJ2-5	TGTGCCAGCAGTGTACGGGACTCCCTCGGGGAGGAGACCCAGTACTTC	CASSVRDSLGEETQYF
TRBV5-4	medium-sized	.	TRBJ1-5	TGTGCCAGCAGCCCTGGACCGCTCTATAGCAATCAGCCCCAGCATTTT	CASSPGPLYSNQPQHF
TRBV27	.	TRBD2	TRBJ2-1	TGTGCCAGCAGTTTACTCCTAGCGGGAGGCCTCGCATATGAGCAGTTCTTC	CASSLLLAGGLAYEQFF
TRBV27	medium-sized	TRBD2	TRBJ2-2	TGTGCCAGCAGTTCAGACAGCGGGAGGCCCGACACCGGGGAGCTGTTTTTT	CASSSDSGRPDTGELFF
TRBV19	.	.	TRBJ1-5	TGTGCCAGTAGTATAGATCGGGGGGCGCGTCAGCCCCAGCATTTT	CASSIDRGARQPQHF
TRBV11-3	few	.	TRBJ2-1	TGTGCCAGCAGCTTGGGGGCCAACAATGAGCAGTTCTTC	CASSLGANNEQFF
TRBV5-1	.	TRBD2	TRBJ2-3	TGCGCCAGCAGCTTGGAAGCGGGACCCACAGATACGCAGTATTTT	CASSLEAGPTDTQYF
TRBV5-5	few	.	TRBJ1-1	TGTGCCAGCAGCCCCGTGGGGCAGGGGCACACTGAAGCTTTCTTT	CASSPVGQGHTEAFF
TRBV14	once	.	TRBJ2-6	TGTGCCAGCAGCCAAGGCCCGGGACGAGACTCTGGGGCCAACGTCCTGACTTTC	CASSQGPGRDSGANVLTF
TRBV9	.	TRBD2	TRBJ2-1	TGTGCCAGCAGCGTAACGTTAGGGACTAGGCATGAGCAGTTCTTC	CASSVTLGTRHEQFF
TRBV7-9	medium-sized	.	TRBJ2-2	TGTGCCAGCAGTTCCTGGACAGCCGGGGAGCTGTTTTTT	CASSSWTAGELFF
TRBV10-3	medium-sized	.	TRBJ2-3	TGTGCCATCAGTACGACAGGCCTAGGCACAGATACGCAGTATTTT	CAISTTGLGTDTQYF
TRBV4-3	.	TRBD2	TRBJ2-5	TGCGCCAGCAGCCAAGGACTAGCGGGAGCTGCGGAGACCCAGTACTTC	CASSQGLAGAAETQYF
TRBV4-3	.	TRBD2	TRBJ2-2	TGCGCCAGCAGCCTACTAGCGGGGGGCACCGGGGAGCTGTTTTTT	CASSLLAGGTGELFF
TRBV7-9	.	TRBD2	TRBJ2-3	TGTGCCAGCAGCCTAACTAGCGGGAGACCCACAGATACGCAGTATTTT	CASSLTSGRPTDTQYF
TRBV28	large	.	TRBJ2-2	TGTGCCAGCAGGGGCGCCGGGGAGCTGTTTTTT	CASRGAGELFF
TRBV21-1	once	.	TRBJ1-2	TGTGCCGGGGGGGCCAGGGGCCGTAGTCGAGGCTACACCTTC	CAGGARGRSRGYTF
TRBV6-5	medium-sized	TRBD1	TRBJ1-1	TGTGCCAGCAGTTACTCCCTCGACAGGGACACTGAAGCTTTCTTT	CASSYSLDRDTEAFF
TRBV9	.	TRBD1	TRBJ2-2	TGTGCCAGCAACACGGGACAGGGGGACACCGGGGAGCTGTTTTTT	CASNTGQGDTGELFF
TRBV2	few	.	TRBJ2-5	TGTGCCAGCACCACTAGTGGATTTCAAGAGACCCAGTACTTC	CASTTSGFQETQYF
TRBV18	.	.	TRBJ2-6	TGTGCCAGCTCACCTAGACAGGCTGGGGCCAACGTCCTGACTTTC	CASSPRQAGANVLTF
TRBV7-2	few	.	TRBJ2-5	TGTGCCAGCAGCTTATCCGGTTGGGGTACCCAGTACTTC	CASSLSGWGTQYF
TRBV19	.	TRBD1	TRBJ2-2	TGTGCCAGTAGTACCACTGACAGGGACGGCACCGGGGAGCTGTTTTTT	CASSTTDRDGTGELFF
TRBV5-1	.	.	TRBJ2-3	TGCGCCAGCAGCTTCGCCGCCGGGGCACCAGGCACAGATACGCAGTATTTT	CASSFAAGAPGTDTQYF
TRBV13	.	.	TRBJ2-3	TGTGCCAGCAGCTCATCCAGGGTACATGGGGATACGCAGTATTTT	CASSSSRVHGDTQYF
TRBV14	.	.	TRBJ2-2	TGTGCCAGCAGTCTGGGGGGCGCAGGGACCGGGGAGCTGTTTTTT	CASSLGGAGTGELFF
TRBV14	.	.	TRBJ1-2	TGTGCCAGCAGCCCCTCCCGAGGGGTTTATGGCTACACCTTC	CASSPSRGVYGYTF
TRBV28	.	.	TRBJ1-1	TGTGCCAGCAGTTTAATAGGCAGGGCCCCAACTGAAGCTTTCTTT	CASSLIGRAPTEAFF
TRBV6-6	few	.	TRBJ2-7	TGTGCCACCCGGGACTTCCCCTACGAGCAGTACTTC	CATRDFPYEQYF
TRBV5-4	few	.	TRBJ1-1	TGTGCCAGCAGCCCCATTAAGAACACTGAAGCTTTCTTT	CASSPIKNTEAFF
TRBV5-1	.	TRBD2	TRBJ2-1	TGCGCCAGCAGCTTAGGGGTCGGGACTAGCGGGAACAATGAGCAGTTCTTC	CASSLGVGTSGNNEQFF
TRBV14	few	.	TRBJ1-2	TGTGCCAGCAGCCCTGGGGGCTATGGCTACACCTTC	CASSPGGYGYTF
TRBV27	.	.	TRBJ2-3	TGTGCCAGCAGTTACCAGGGGGATACGCAGTATTTT	CASSYQGDTQYF
TRBV5-7	few	.	TRBJ1-5	TGTGCCAGCAGCTTGGCCGAAGGGGAACAGCCCCAGCATTTT	CASSLAEGEQPQHF
TRBV9	.	.	TRBJ1-4	TGTGCCAGCAGCGGGGGGACGGCTACTAATGAAAAACTGTTTTTT	CASSGGTATNEKLFF
TRBV5-1	few	TRBD1	TRBJ2-6	TGCGCCAGCAGCTTTAGATCTGGGACAGCCCTCTCTGGGGCCAACGTCCTGACTTTC	CASSFRSGTALSGANVLTF
TRBV7-9	.	.	TRBJ2-7	TGTGCCAGCAGCCTCGACTTGAACGAGCAGTACTTC	CASSLDLNEQYF
TRBV7-2	.	.	TRBJ2-3	TGTGCCAGCAGCTTATGGTCGGGAGCAGTTGCAGATACGCAGTATTTT	CASSLWSGAVADTQYF